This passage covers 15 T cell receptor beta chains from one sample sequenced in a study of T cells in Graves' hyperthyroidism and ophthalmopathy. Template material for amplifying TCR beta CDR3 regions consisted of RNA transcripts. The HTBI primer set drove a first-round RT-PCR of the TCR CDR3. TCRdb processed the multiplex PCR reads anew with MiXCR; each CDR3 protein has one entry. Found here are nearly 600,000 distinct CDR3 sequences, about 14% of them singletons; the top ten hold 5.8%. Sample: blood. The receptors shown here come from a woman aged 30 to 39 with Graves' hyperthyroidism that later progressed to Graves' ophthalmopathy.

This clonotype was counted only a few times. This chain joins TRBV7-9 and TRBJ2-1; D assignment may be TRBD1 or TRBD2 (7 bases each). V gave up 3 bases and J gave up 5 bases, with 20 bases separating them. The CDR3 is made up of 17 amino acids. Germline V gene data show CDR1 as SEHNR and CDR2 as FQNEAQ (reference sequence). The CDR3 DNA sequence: TGTGCCAGCAGCTTCAGGGGGGGGACAGCCGTTAACAATGAGCAGTTCTTC. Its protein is CASSFRGGTAVNNEQFF.

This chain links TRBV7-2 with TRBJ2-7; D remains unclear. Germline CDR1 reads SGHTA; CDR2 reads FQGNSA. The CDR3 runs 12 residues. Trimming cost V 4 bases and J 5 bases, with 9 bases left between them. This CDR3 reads CASSSTSDEQYF. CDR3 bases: TGTGCCAGCAGCTCAACCAGCGACGAGCAGTACTTC.

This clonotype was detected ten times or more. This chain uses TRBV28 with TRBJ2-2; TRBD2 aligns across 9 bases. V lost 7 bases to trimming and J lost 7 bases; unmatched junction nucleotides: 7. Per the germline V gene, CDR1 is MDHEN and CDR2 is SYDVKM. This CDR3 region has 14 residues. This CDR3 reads CASNVAGVIGELFF. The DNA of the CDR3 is TGTGCCAGCAACGTAGCGGGAGTAATCGGGGAGCTGTTTTTT.

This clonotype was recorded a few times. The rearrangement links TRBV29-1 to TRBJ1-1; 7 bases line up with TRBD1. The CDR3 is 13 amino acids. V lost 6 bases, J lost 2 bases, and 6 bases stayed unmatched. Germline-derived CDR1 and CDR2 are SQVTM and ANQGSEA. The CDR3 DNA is TGCAGCGTGACGGGACAGTCAAACACTGAAGCTTTCTTT. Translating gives CSVTGQSNTEAFF.

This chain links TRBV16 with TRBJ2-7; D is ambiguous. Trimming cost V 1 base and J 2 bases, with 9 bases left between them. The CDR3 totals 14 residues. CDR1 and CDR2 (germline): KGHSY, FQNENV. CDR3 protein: CASSQFSEPYEQYF. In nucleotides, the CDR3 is TGTGCCAGCAGCCAATTTTCCGAACCCTACGAGCAGTACTTC.

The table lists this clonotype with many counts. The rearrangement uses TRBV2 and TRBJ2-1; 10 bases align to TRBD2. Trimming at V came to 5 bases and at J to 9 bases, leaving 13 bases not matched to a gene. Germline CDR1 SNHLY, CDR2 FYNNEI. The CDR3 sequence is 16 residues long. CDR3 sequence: CASSFGTSGVGAEQFF. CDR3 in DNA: TGTGCCAGCAGTTTTGGAACTAGCGGGGTTGGAGCTGAGCAGTTCTTC.

The DNA for the CDR3 is TGTGCCAGCAGCCCCCCCGCGCCTCCAGCTTTCTTT. This translates into CASSPPAPPAFF. The chain carries TRBV7-9 and TRBJ1-1; D is ambiguous. The CDR3 covers 12 residues. Deletions cut 5 bases from V and 10 bases from J, with 14 bases between. The germline V gene has CDR1 SEHNR and CDR2 FQNEAQ (reference sequence).

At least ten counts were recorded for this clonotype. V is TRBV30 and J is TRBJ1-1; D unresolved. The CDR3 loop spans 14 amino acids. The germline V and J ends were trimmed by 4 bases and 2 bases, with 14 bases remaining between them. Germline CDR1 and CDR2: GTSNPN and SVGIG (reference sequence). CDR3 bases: TGTGCCTGGATTCCGTACCTAACCAACACTGAAGCTTTCTTT. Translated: CAWIPYLTNTEAFF.

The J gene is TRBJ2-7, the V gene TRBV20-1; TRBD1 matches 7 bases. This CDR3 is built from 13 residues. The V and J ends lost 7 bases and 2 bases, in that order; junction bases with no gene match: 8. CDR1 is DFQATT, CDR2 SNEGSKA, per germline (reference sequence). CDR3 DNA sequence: TGCAGTGGAGTAGTGACAGGGACCTACGAGCAGTACTTC. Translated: CSGVVTGTYEQYF.

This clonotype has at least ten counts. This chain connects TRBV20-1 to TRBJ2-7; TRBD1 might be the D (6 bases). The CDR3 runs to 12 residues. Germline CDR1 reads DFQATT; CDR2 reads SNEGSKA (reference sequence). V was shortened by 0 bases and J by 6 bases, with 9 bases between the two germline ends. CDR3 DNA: TGCAGTGCTAGAGAACAGGGAATCGAGCAGTACTTC. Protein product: CSAREQGIEQYF.

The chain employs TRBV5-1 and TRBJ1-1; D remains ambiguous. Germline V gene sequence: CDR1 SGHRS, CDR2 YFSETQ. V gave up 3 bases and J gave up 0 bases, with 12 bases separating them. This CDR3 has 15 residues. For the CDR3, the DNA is TGCGCCAGCAGCTCGTCTGGAAGCTTGAACACTGAAGCTTTCTTT. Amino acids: CASSSSGSLNTEAFF.

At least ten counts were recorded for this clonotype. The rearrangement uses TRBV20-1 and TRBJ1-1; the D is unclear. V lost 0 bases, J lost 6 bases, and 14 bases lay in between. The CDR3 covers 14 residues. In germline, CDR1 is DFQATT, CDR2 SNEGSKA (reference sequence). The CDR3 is CSARDLWGFPEAFF. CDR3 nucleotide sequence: TGCAGTGCTAGAGATCTCTGGGGTTTCCCTGAAGCTTTCTTT.

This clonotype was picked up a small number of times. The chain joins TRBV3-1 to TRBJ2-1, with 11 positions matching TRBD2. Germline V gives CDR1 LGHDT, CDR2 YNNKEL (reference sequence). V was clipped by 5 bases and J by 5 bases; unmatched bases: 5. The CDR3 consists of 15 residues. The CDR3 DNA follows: TGTGCCAGCAGCTTTGGACTAGCGGGCAACAATGAGCAGTTCTTC. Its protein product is CASSFGLAGNNEQFF.

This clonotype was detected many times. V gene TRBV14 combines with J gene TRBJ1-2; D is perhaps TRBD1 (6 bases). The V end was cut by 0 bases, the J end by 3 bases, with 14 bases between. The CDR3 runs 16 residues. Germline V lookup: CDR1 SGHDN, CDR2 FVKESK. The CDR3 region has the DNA TGTGCCAGCAGCCAAGAAGGGGGGCGCCTGGACTATGGCTACACCTTC. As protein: CASSQEGGRLDYGYTF. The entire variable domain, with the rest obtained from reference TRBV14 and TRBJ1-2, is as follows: EAGVTQFPSHSVIEKGQTVTLRCDPISGHDNLYWYRRVMGKEIKFLLHFVKESKQDESGMPNNRFLAERTGGTYSTLKVQPAELEDSGVYFCASSQEGGRLDYGYTFGSGTRLTVV.

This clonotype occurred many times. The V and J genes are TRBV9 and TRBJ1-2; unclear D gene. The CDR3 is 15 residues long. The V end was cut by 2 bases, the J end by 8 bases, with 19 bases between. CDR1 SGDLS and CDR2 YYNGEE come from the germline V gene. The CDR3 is CASSVDVGFVGGYTF. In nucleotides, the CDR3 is TGTGCCAGCAGCGTTGATGTGGGTTTTGTCGGGGGCTACACCTTC.